Sequencing of this T cell receptor beta chain was carried out in a study of CXCR3-negative and CXCR3-positive naive CD8 T cells. From germline, CDR1 is SQVTM and CDR2 ANQGSEA. CDR3 length equals 12 residues. Triplicate approximately 300,000-cell sorts were made of each CD8+ T cell subset. Libraries were UMI-labeled 5' RACE TRB cDNA. TCRdb re-called the 5' RACE reads and gives one entry per CDR3 protein, without DNA. The specimen's table records under 70,000 distinct CDR3 sequences. The clonotype originates from a human donor in good health. Some clones in this sample may be carry-over from other donors' samples. This chain joins TRBV29-1 and TRBJ2-7. Sequencing was performed on memory CD8+ T cells from blood. The CDR3 here is CSVETGYDEQYF.